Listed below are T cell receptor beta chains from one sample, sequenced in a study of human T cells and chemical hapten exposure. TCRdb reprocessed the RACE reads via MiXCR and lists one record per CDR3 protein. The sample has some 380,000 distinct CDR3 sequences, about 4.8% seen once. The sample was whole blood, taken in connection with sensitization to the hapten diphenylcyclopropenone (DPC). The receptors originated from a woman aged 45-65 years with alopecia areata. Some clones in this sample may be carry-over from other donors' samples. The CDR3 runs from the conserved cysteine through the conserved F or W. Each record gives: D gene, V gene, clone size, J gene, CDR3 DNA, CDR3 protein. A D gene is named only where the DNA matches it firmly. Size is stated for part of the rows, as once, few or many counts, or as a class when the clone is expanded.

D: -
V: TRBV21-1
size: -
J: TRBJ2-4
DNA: TGTGCCAGCAGCACGATGACTAGCGGGGTAGCCAAAAACATTCAGTACTTC
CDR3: CASSTMTSGVAKNIQYF

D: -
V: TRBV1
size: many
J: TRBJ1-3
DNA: TGCACCAGCAGCCCGCTTGACAGCTCTGGAAACACCATATATTTT
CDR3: CTSSPLDSSGNTIYF

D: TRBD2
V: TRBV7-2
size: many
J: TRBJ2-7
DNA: TGTGCCAGCAGCTTAAATCGGGGGGCCTACGAGCAGTACTTC
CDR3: CASSLNRGAYEQYF

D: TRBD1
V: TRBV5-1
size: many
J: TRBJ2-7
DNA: TGCGCCAGCAGCTTGGACAGGGGCCAGACTACTACCTACGAGCAGTACTTC
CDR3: CASSLDRGQTTTYEQYF

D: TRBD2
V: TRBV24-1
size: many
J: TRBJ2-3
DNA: TGTGCCACCAGTGATGCCAGCGGGAGCGGCACAGATACGCAGTATTTT
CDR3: CATSDASGSGTDTQYF

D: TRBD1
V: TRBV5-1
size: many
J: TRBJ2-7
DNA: TGCGCCAGCAGCCAAGGGACAGGGTGGTCCTACGAGCAGTACTTC
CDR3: CASSQGTGWSYEQYF

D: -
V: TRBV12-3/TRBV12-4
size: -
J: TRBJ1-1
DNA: TGTGCCAGCAGTCTCCTAGGGCGGAGCACTGAAGCTTTCTTT
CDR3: CASSLLGRSTEAFF

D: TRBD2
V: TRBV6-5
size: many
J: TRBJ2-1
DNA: TGTGCCAGCAGTTACTCCGCGGGAGGGTCCCCTGAGCAGTTCTTC
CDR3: CASSYSAGGSPEQFF

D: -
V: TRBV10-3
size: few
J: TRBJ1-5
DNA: TGTGCCACCAAAGAGGGGAGCAATCAGCCCCAGCATTTT
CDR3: CATKEGSNQPQHF

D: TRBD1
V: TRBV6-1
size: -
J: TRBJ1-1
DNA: TGTGCCAGCAGGGACAGGGGGTTCACTGAAGCTTTCTTT
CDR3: CASRDRGFTEAFF

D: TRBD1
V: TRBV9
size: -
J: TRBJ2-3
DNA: TGTGCCAGCAGCCCTGATGGACAGGGGGAAATAGATACGCAGTATTTT
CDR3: CASSPDGQGEIDTQYF

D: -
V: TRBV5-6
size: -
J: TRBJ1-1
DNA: TGTGCCAGCAGCTTGGGACGGCAGAACACTGAAGCTTTCTTT
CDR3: CASSLGRQNTEAFF

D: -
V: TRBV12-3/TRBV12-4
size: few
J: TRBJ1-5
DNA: TGTGCCAGCAGTTTAGGGGATTCGGATCAGCCCCAGCATTTT
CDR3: CASSLGDSDQPQHF

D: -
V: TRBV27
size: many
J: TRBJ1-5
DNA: TGTGCCAGCAGTTCCCGGGGGGCGGGTCAGCCCCAGCATTTT
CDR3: CASSSRGAGQPQHF

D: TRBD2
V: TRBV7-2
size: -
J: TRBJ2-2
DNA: TGTGCCAGCAGCTTAAGGACTAGCATTACCGGGGAGCTGTTTTTT
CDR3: CASSLRTSITGELFF

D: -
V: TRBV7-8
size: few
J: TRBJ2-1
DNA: TGTGCCAGCAGCGGGAGCTCCTACAATGAGCAGTTCTTC
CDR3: CASSGSSYNEQFF

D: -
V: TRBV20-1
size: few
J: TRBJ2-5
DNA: TGCAGTGCTAGAGATTGGCAGGGAAGCGAGACCCAGTACTTC
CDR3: CSARDWQGSETQYF

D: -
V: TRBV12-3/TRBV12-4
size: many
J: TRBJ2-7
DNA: TGTGCCAGCAGTTTAGGGCGCGAGCAGTACTTC
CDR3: CASSLGREQYF

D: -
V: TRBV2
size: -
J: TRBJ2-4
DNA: TGTGCCAGCAGTGACAGGGTAGCCAAAAACATTCAGTACTTC
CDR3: CASSDRVAKNIQYF

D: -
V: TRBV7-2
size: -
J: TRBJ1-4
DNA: TGTGCCAGCAGCTTAGAGGAACACCAAGCAACTAATGAAAAACTGTTTTTT
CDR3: CASSLEEHQATNEKLFF

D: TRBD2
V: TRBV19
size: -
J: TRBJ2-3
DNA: TGTGCCAGTAGTAGGGGACTAGCGATTAGCACAGATACGCAGTATTTT
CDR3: CASSRGLAISTDTQYF

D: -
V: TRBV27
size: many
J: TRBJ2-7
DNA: TGTGCCAGCAGACCAGGGAACTTGTACGAGCAGTACTTC
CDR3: CASRPGNLYEQYF

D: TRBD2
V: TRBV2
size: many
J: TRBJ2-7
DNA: TGTGCCAGCAGCACCAGCGGGGGAAGCTCCTACGAGCAGTACTTC
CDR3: CASSTSGGSSYEQYF

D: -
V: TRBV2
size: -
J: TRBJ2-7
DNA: TGTGCCAGCAGTTCGGGACCGATCGCCTACGAGCAGTACTTC
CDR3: CASSSGPIAYEQYF